This T cell receptor beta chain comes out of a study of blood T cell repertoires in COVID-19 (TCRdb year 2020). The study in broad terms: The collaborator samples originated in the United States, Italy and Spain and spanned the acute and convalescent phases of COVID-19. The material from the prospective study consisted of cDNA or gDNA derived from T cells, B-cell-depleted T cells, or PBMCs. The dataset comprised deeply sampled blood TCRbeta repertoires from subjects exposed to, actively infected with, or recovered from COVID-19. The repertoires were released in a freely available public database intended as a resource for research on the immune response to SARS-CoV-2. Samples came from the ongoing ImmuneRACE study (first 160 participants) plus 1,254 subjects from 6 global collaborators. Nearly every sample came with metadata listing a de-identified subject ID, COVID-19 status, age in years and sex. Where available, HLA class I and class II types were obtained from metadata supplied by the sample provider rather than from assay-based typing. Study-level results and caveats: The amount of clinical and demographic metadata varied by source and participant and was provided uncurated.

V ends up 3 bases short and J 2 bases short, with an unmatched junction base count of 5. CDR1 LGHDT and CDR2 YNNKEL are derived from the germline V gene (reference sequence). The CDR3 covers 15 residues, taking in both the cysteine and the phenylalanine. Only the CDR3 DNA stays, 45 bases, in frame from base 1. The immunoSEQ Assay, a bias-controlled multiplex PCR, was used to amplify TCRbeta CDR3 regions from genomic DNA. Per the original workflow: Within the assay, amplification of reference gene primers was used to estimate how many nucleated cells each sample contained. To quantify the absolute abundance of each unique TCRbeta CDR3 rearrangement, sequence reads were collapsed and filtered. For each sample, productive Simpson clonality was calculated as the square root of Simpson's diversity index across productive rearrangements. TCRdb mirrors the immuneACCESS table, restricted to in-frame sequences. Some clones are absent from its copies; in checked studies, under half trace to an unresolved V gene, and the reason for the others is unknown. That table gives V, J and clone size, and the DNA gave D and trimming. The sample data list 71,000 or so clones, and approximately 80% of these were observed just once. The ten largest make up 28% of the sample.

Concerning this clone itself: Its binding antigen is unknown. Per-base quality was not reported, and no clone a single base away is much larger than it.

Collaborating institutions collected whole blood in K2EDTA tubes following their own protocols. Collaborator samples were shipped for TCRbeta analysis as frozen whole blood, isolated PBMCs, or DNA extracted from either sample type. The receptor chain draws on TRBV3-1 (or the pseudogene TRBV3-2) and TRBJ2-3, and TRBD2 matches 7 of the central bases. The clonotype originates from a man aged 70 or older with acute or convalescent COVID-19. Material for sequencing was peripheral blood. The CDR3 reads CASSHRLAATDTQYF. The sequenced DNA is TGTGCCAGCAGCCATAGACTAGCCGCCACAGATACGCAGTATTTT.